The 14 T cell receptor beta chains presented below share a single source sample, sequenced in a study of vaccination effects on CD4 cells after COVID-19. Subsequent to a culture period of 10 to 11 days, CD4+ T cells were isolated. Each participant was given two doses of one vaccine (BNT162b2 or mRNA-1273). TCRdb's table, derived via immunoSEQ multiplex PCR, lists solely in-frame clones and lacks some. The table shows fewer than 75,000 clones, with just under 80% occurring only once. The antigens these receptors bind are not known. The source was CD4+ T cells from PBMCs cultured without peptide, collected after COVID-19 vaccination. The receptors here all came from a human donor who received a COVID-19 vaccine.

This clone was seen just once. The J gene is TRBJ1-1, the V gene TRBV5-1; D not certain. The CDR3 runs to 12 residues. The V gene lost 2 bases and the J gene lost 7 bases, with 9 bases spanning the gap. Per germline, CDR1 SGHRS and CDR2 YFSETQ. The CDR3 sequence: CASSLQGDEAFF. For the CDR3, the DNA is TGCGCCAGCAGCTTACAAGGAGATGAAGCTTTCTTT.

The chain couples TRBV3-1 (or the pseudogene TRBV3-2) to TRBJ1-2; D might be TRBD1 (6 bases). Trimming cost V 4 bases and J 8 bases, with 20 bases left between them. Germline CDR1 is LGHDT and CDR2 is YNNKEL (reference sequence). This CDR3 is built from 15 residues. CDR3 nucleotide sequence: TGTGCCAGCAGCCCCCAGGAGGACAGCTCGGAGGGCTACACCTTC. Its protein product is CASSPQEDSSEGYTF.

The chain employs TRBV5-4 and TRBJ1-6; D unclear. V lost 4 bases to trimming and J lost 7 bases, with 12 bases between them. This CDR3 contains 14 residues. Per the germline V gene, CDR1 is SGHNT and CDR2 is YYREEE (reference sequence). CDR3 amino acids: CASSRGGDNSPLHF. The CDR3 nucleotides read TGTGCCAGCAGCCGGGGAGGTGACAATTCACCCCTCCACTTT. The full variable domain, rest sourced from reference TRBV5-4 and TRBJ1-6, is ETGVTQSPTHLIKTRGQQVTLRCSSQSGHNTVSWYQQALGQGPQFIFQYYREEENGRGNFPPRFSGLQFPNYSSELNVNALELDDSALYLCASSRGGDNSPLHFGNGTRLTVT.

The chain links TRBV10-3 to TRBJ1-5; D perhaps matches TRBD1 (5 bases). The V gene's germline CDR1 is ENHRY and CDR2 SYGVKD. The ends were cut back, 0 bases at V and 4 bases at J, with 13 bases in the middle. The CDR3 sequence is 16 residues long. In nucleotides, the CDR3 is TGTGCCATCAGTGAGTCGTGGGGACGGATTAATCAGCCCCAGCATTTT. Encoded protein: CAISESWGRINQPQHF.

This clone was seen a single time. V gene TRBV29-1 combines with J gene TRBJ1-6; D is unresolved. The germline V gene encodes CDR1 SQVTM and CDR2 ANQGSEA. The CDR3 loop spans 15 amino acids. V shed 4 bases and J shed 0 bases, with 10 bases lying between them. The CDR3 DNA follows: TGCAGCGTTGCTGCAGGAAGCTCCTATAATTCACCCCTCCACTTT. Residues: CSVAAGSSYNSPLHF. Full variable domain (outside the CDR3, taken from reference TRBV29-1 and TRBJ1-6): SAVISQKPSRDICQRGTSLTIQCQVDSQVTMMFWYRQQPGQSLTLIATANQGSEATYESGFVIDKFPISRPNLTFSTLTVSNMSPEDSSIYLCSVAAGSSYNSPLHFGNGTRLTVT.

This clone was observed a few times. The chain joins TRBV4-1 to TRBJ2-7; D may correspond to TRBD1 or TRBD2 (5 bases each). Trimming pared 1 base from V and 1 base from J, leaving 14 bases between. There are 16 residues in the CDR3. Germline V gene sequence: CDR1 MGHRA, CDR2 YSYEKL. The CDR3 region has the DNA TGCGCCAGCAGCCAAGCGGGTCGGGACGGTTCCTACGAGCAGTACTTC. Amino acid sequence: CASSQAGRDGSYEQYF.

This chain joins TRBV5-1 and TRBJ1-1, with D perhaps matching TRBD1 (5 bases). The CDR3 contains 14 residues. Germline CDR1 reads SGHRS; CDR2 reads YFSETQ. V lost 1 base, J lost 4 bases, and 11 bases lay in between. CDR3 nucleotides: TGCGCCAGCAGCTTGCAGGGATCGGTCACTGAAGCTTTCTTT. Protein product: CASSLQGSVTEAFF.

This clone was seen a handful of times. The V and J genes are TRBV9 and TRBJ2-2, with D hard to call. The CDR3 is 15 residues long. From germline, CDR1 is SGDLS and CDR2 YYNGEE. Trimming left V 3 bases short and J 2 bases short, with 11 bases between. CDR3: CASSEQTTNTGELFF. The CDR3 region has the DNA TGTGCCAGCAGCGAGCAGACAACCAACACCGGGGAGCTGTTTTTT.

The V call is TRBV5-6, the J call TRBJ2-7; D not resolved. Trimming removed 1 base from V and 1 base from J, with 6 bases in between. Germline CDR1 SGHDT, CDR2 YYEEEE. The CDR3 spans 13 residues. The CDR3 is CASSLRPSYEQYF. The CDR3 bases are TGTGCCAGCAGCTTGAGGCCTTCCTACGAGCAGTACTTC.

This rearrangement joins TRBV4-1 to TRBJ1-2; weak D call: TRBD1 (6 bases). CDR1 MGHRA and CDR2 YSYEKL come from the germline V gene. Trimming cost V 2 bases and J 5 bases, with 21 bases left between them. The CDR3 extends over 17 amino acids. CDR3 coding DNA: TGCGCCAGCAGCCAAAAGCGGGGCGACAGGCGGGCGTATGGCTACACCTTC. It codes for CASSQKRGDRRAYGYTF.

The chain links TRBV29-1 to TRBJ2-1, with a possible D match to TRBD2 (6 bases). This CDR3 contains 14 residues. Deletions cut 5 bases from V and 6 bases from J, with 17 bases between. CDR1 and CDR2 from the germline V gene are SQVTM and ANQGSEA. CDR3 sequence reads: CSVRLGGLGNEQFF. DNA of the CDR3: TGCAGCGTTAGACTGGGGGGTTTGGGCAATGAGCAGTTCTTC.

V is TRBV28 and J is TRBJ2-5, with unresolved D. Per germline, CDR1 MDHEN and CDR2 SYDVKM. The V end lost 3 bases, the J end lost 2 bases, and 7 bases lay between the germline ends. The CDR3 covers 13 residues. The CDR3 DNA sequence: TGTGCCAGCAGTTTCCAGATTCAAGAGACCCAGTACTTC. Translated: CASSFQIQETQYF.

The chain links TRBV7-9 to TRBJ1-1, with TRBD1 matching 9 bases. Losses at the gene ends were 5 bases for V and 0 bases for J; bases not matched to a gene: 10. The CDR3 is 17 amino acids. CDR1 SEHNR and CDR2 FQNEAQ come from the germline V gene (reference sequence). CDR3 bases: TGTGCCAGCAGCGGAAGACAGGGGGTTTCCATGAACACTGAAGCTTTCTTT. Protein product: CASSGRQGVSMNTEAFF.

The chain is built from TRBV30 and TRBJ1-2; possible D gene TRBD1, 6 bases. This CDR3 has 12 residues. V was trimmed by 8 bases and J by 4 bases, leaving 14 bases between them. The V gene's germline CDR1 is GTSNPN and CDR2 SVGIG (reference sequence). The CDR3 spells CAVEGVGYGYTF. The CDR3 DNA follows: TGTGCCGTAGAGGGGGTGGGCTATGGCTACACCTTC. Drawing the rest from reference TRBV30 and TRBJ1-2, the complete variable domain is SQTIHQWPATLVQPVGSPLSLECTVEGTSNPNLYWYRQAAGRGLQLLFYSVGIGQISSEVPQNLSASRPQDRQFILSSKKLLLSDSGFYLCAVEGVGYGYTFGSGTRLTVV.